This TCR beta chain was sequenced in a study of blood T cells in healthy people across ages. Alongside a J-beta primer mix, a sample-barcoded 5' primer served in a second PCR lasting roughly 7 to 11 cycles. TCRdb reprocessed the 5' RACE reads via MiXCR and lists one record per CDR3 protein. The data hold fewer than 2,000,000 distinct CDR3 sequences, with 30% to 40% observed a single time. Sequencing was done on a sample of blood. This sequence originates from a human donor in good health.

In DNA, the CDR3 is TGTGCCAGCAGCTTAGACAGGTTCGATCAGCCCCAGCATTTT. Residues: CASSLDRFDQPQHF. The chain uses TRBV7-2 and TRBJ1-5; tentative D call: TRBD1 (5 bases). Germline values: CDR1 SGHTA, CDR2 FQGNSA. CDR3 length: 14 residues. V was trimmed by 1 base and J by 5 bases, leaving 9 bases between them. Together with reference TRBV7-2 and TRBJ1-5, the CDR3 gives the full variable domain: GAGVSQSPSNKVTEKGKDVELRCDPISGHTALYWYRQSLGQGLEFLIYFQGNSAPDKSGLPSDRFSAERTGGSVSTLTIQRTQQEDSAVYLCASSLDRFDQPQHFGDGTRLSIL.